This T cell receptor (beta chain) was captured in a study of shared clonotypes between healthy human individuals. Unmatched junction bases numbered 5, after V lost 8 bases and J lost 3 bases. Germline CDR1 ENHRY, CDR2 SYGVKD. The CDR3 is 13 residues long. Sequencing used immunoSEQ multiplex PCR; TCRdb keeps in-frame clones, though not all of them. The sample includes 400,000 to 550,000 clones, 79% of them seen just once. The chain uses TRBV10-3 and TRBJ1-1; TRBD1 matches at 8 bases. The source of this sequence is a woman aged 40 to 50 in good health. Some clones in this sample may be carry-over from other donors' samples. Sequenced: PBMCs. The CDR3 DNA is TGTGCCATCCGAGACAGGGGACACACTGAAGCTTTCTTT. The encoded protein is CAIRDRGHTEAFF.